This T cell receptor (beta chain) is from a study of T cell responses to AZD1222 COVID-19 vaccine. Study-wide results and limits: After the peak T cell response, and only then, were repertoires sampled.

V shed 2 bases and J shed 1 base, with 12 bases lying between them. Germline CDR1 MNHEY, CDR2 SMNVEV (reference sequence). This CDR3 is 15 amino acids long. Profiled with immunoSEQ multiplex PCR; TCRdb holds only in-frame clones, not every one. This sample yields around 150,000 clones, of which more than 90% are seen a single time; approximately 3.4% belongs to the top ten. Comment on this clone: The antigen remains undetermined.

This sample comprised peripheral blood, obtained 28 days after the second AZD1222 dose. The chain is built from TRBV27 and TRBJ2-7; the D is unclear. This receptor was identified in an adult who received the AZD1222 COVID-19 vaccine. This CDR3 is CASSLKFDGSYEQYF. DNA of the CDR3: TGTGCCAGCAGTTTAAAATTCGACGGTTCCTACGAGCAGTACTTC.